This is a list of T cell receptor beta chains from one sample in a study of lymphopenia after photon versus proton radiotherapy. Method: immunoSEQ multiplex PCR; TCRdb's copy keeps in-frame clones and lacks some. This repertoire shows around 27,000 clones, 90% found once; its top ten account for 0.65% to 0.9%. Source: peripheral blood, taken from a patient treated with photon-based radiotherapy. The source is a woman in her forties or fifties with cholangiocarcinoma. The CDR3 runs from the conserved cysteine through the conserved F or W. The D gene is left open where the match is weak. Rows give clone size only sometimes, using once, few, many, or a class for an expanded clone.

length	V	size	D	J	CDR3	DNA
19	TRBV27	NA	TRBD2	TRBJ2-1	CASSPGTSWAPGWDNEQFF	TGTGCCAGCAGTCCCGGGACTAGCTGGGCTCCGGGGTGGGACAATGAGCAGTTCTTC
11	TRBV20-1	NA	NA	TRBJ2-1	CSASILNEQFF	TGCAGTGCTAGTATTCTTAATGAGCAGTTCTTC
13	TRBV9	NA	NA	TRBJ2-3	CASGGDVMDTQYF	TGTGCCAGCGGAGGGGATGTAATGGATACGCAGTATTTT
14	TRBV11-2	NA	NA	TRBJ1-5	CASSLEGGNQPQHF	TGTGCCAGCAGCTTAGAAGGGGGCAATCAGCCCCAGCATTTT
16	TRBV7-6	NA	NA	TRBJ1-6	CASRSSAGTLGSPLHF	TGTGCCAGCAGATCTAGCGCAGGGACCTTAGGGTCACCCCTCCACTTT
15	TRBV19	once	NA	TRBJ2-7	CASSIMITDRYEQYF	TGTGCCAGTAGTATCATGATAACAGACCGGTACGAGCAGTACTTC
14	TRBV11-2	NA	NA	TRBJ1-1	CASSSTYRVSEAFF	TGTGCCAGCAGCTCAACGTACAGGGTCTCTGAAGCTTTCTTT
13	TRBV7-8	NA	NA	TRBJ1-3	CASSDLRGNTIYF	TGTGCCAGCAGCGACCTAAGGGGAAACACCATATATTTT
16	TRBV30	NA	TRBD1	TRBJ1-5	CAANSGTGGVGQPQHF	TGTGCCGCCAACTCCGGGACAGGGGGGGTAGGTCAGCCCCAGCATTTT
16	TRBV4-1	NA	NA	TRBJ1-6	CASSQVMRESYSPLHF	TGCGCCAGCAGCCAAGTTATGAGGGAGTCTTACTCACCCCTCCACTTT
15	TRBV7-9	NA	NA	TRBJ1-1	CASSLRMGPNTEAFF	TGTGCCAGCAGCTTAAGAATGGGGCCCAACACTGAAGCTTTCTTT
15	TRBV11-2	NA	TRBD1	TRBJ1-2	CASTLYPGQALFYTF	TGTGCCAGCACCCTTTATCCAGGACAGGCTTTGTTCTACACCTTC
13	TRBV28	NA	NA	TRBJ1-1	CASSLPQVTEAFF	TGTGCCAGCAGTTTACCCCAGGTCACTGAAGCTTTCTTT
14	TRBV9	NA	TRBD1	TRBJ2-7	CASSVVWDRGEQYF	TGTGCCAGCAGCGTAGTCTGGGACAGAGGTGAGCAGTACTTC
17	TRBV10-3	NA	NA	TRBJ2-4	CAISESKGLIAKNIQYF	TGTGCCATCAGTGAGTCGAAGGGTCTAATAGCCAAAAACATTCAGTACTTC
15	TRBV5-4	once	NA	TRBJ2-5	CASSLGTVERETQYF	TGTGCCAGCAGCTTGGGGACAGTGGAGCGCGAGACCCAGTACTTC
12	TRBV10-1	few	NA	TRBJ2-2	CASSPNTGELFF	TGCGCCAGCTCGCCGAACACCGGGGAGCTGTTTTTT
13	TRBV7-2	NA	TRBD1	TRBJ1-1	CASSFSGQGEAFF	TGTGCCAGCAGCTTCTCGGGACAGGGCGAAGCTTTCTTT
15	TRBV7-9	few	TRBD1	TRBJ2-7	CASSYRDSPTYEQYF	TGTGCCAGCAGCTACCGGGACAGCCCGACCTACGAGCAGTACTTC
15	TRBV7-9	NA	NA	TRBJ1-2	CASSLASHAWPGYTF	TGTGCCAGCAGCTTAGCCTCCCACGCGTGGCCTGGCTACACCTTC
13	TRBV7-6	NA	NA	TRBJ1-1	CASSLQSDGEAFF	TGTGCCAGCAGCTTACAATCTGACGGTGAAGCTTTCTTT
15	TRBV7-9	NA	NA	TRBJ1-6	CASSLRVTDNSPLHF	TGTGCCAGCAGCTTACGCGTGACCGATAATTCACCCCTCCACTTT
16	TRBV5-1	NA	NA	TRBJ1-1	CASSLFGGESDTEAFF	TGCGCCAGCAGCTTGTTCGGCGGGGAGTCGGACACTGAAGCTTTCTTT
15	TRBV7-2	NA	TRBD1	TRBJ2-7	CASTQTDRGSYEQYF	TGTGCCAGCACCCAGACCGACAGGGGGAGCTACGAGCAGTACTTC
14	TRBV19	NA	NA	TRBJ1-2	CASSMRDVNYGYTF	TGTGCCAGTAGTATGAGGGATGTTAACTATGGCTACACCTTC
15	TRBV7-2	NA	TRBD1	TRBJ1-2	CASSLRQGWLYGYTF	TGTGCCAGCAGCCTGAGACAGGGATGGCTCTATGGCTACACCTTC
14	TRBV4-1	NA	NA	TRBJ1-5	CASSHPTINQPQHF	TGCGCCAGCAGCCACCCCACTATAAATCAGCCCCAGCATTTT
13	TRBV2	NA	NA	TRBJ2-2	CASSVGAPGKLFF	TGTGCCAGCAGTGTGGGAGCCCCCGGAAAGCTGTTTTTT
14	TRBV6-1	NA	NA	TRBJ1-3	CASSVGRIGNTIYF	TGTGCCAGCAGTGTAGGGAGGATTGGAAACACCATATATTTT
12	TRBV10-3	NA	NA	TRBJ2-1	CAIRRQADEQFF	TGTGCCATCAGAAGACAGGCCGATGAGCAGTTCTTC
15	TRBV7-2	NA	TRBD1	TRBJ1-4	CASSLGGQGGEKLFF	TGTGCCAGCAGCTTAGGGGGACAGGGCGGTGAAAAACTGTTTTTT
11	TRBV6-5	NA	NA	TRBJ1-1	CASSRGPEAFF	TGTGCCAGCAGCCGGGGGCCTGAAGCTTTCTTT
14	TRBV7-2	NA	TRBD2	TRBJ2-1	CASSLLAGVNEQFF	TGTGCCAGCAGCTTACTAGCGGGGGTCAATGAGCAGTTCTTC
14	TRBV5-6	once	NA	TRBJ1-2	CASSLDGTNYGYTF	TGTGCCAGCAGCTTGGACGGCACTAACTATGGCTACACCTTC
14	TRBV5-1	NA	NA	TRBJ1-2	CASSLASTVDGYTF	TGCGCCAGCAGCTTGGCTTCGACAGTTGACGGCTACACCTTC
18	TRBV7-2	NA	TRBD1	TRBJ1-3	CASSLAPPQGVSGNTIYF	TGTGCCAGCAGCTTAGCCCCCCCACAGGGGGTCTCTGGAAACACCATATATTTT
14	TRBV27	NA	NA	TRBJ2-7	CASSLSTGAYEQYF	TGTGCCAGCAGTTTATCAACAGGAGCCTACGAGCAGTACTTC
18	TRBV11-3	NA	NA	TRBJ1-5	CASSLAYKGPRGNQPQHF	TGTGCCAGCAGCTTAGCGTACAAGGGACCTCGGGGCAATCAGCCCCAGCATTTT
10	TRBV6-1	NA	NA	TRBJ1-1	CASILTEAFF	TGTGCCAGCATACTCACTGAAGCTTTCTTT
15	TRBV7-2	NA	TRBD2	TRBJ2-3	CASSMQPGLEDTQYF	TGTGCCAGCAGCATGCAACCGGGACTAGAAGATACGCAGTATTTT
14	TRBV27	NA	NA	TRBJ1-5	CASSLTPLSQPQHF	TGTGCCAGCAGTTTAACCCCCCTCAGTCAGCCCCAGCATTTT
19	TRBV19	NA	TRBD1	TRBJ1-4	CASPFPRDRAAATNEKLFF	TGTGCCAGTCCATTTCCCCGGGACAGGGCAGCTGCAACTAATGAAAAACTGTTTTTT
18	TRBV18	NA	TRBD2	TRBJ2-1	CASSPRASGGADYNEQFF	TGTGCCAGCTCACCAAGGGCTAGCGGGGGGGCCGACTACAATGAGCAGTTCTTC
14	TRBV28	NA	NA	TRBJ2-1	CASSPPRGVNEQFF	TGTGCCAGCAGTCCCCCTAGGGGGGTCAATGAGCAGTTCTTC
15	TRBV5-5	NA	NA	TRBJ1-2	CASGSIREWEDGYTF	TGTGCCAGCGGGTCGATACGGGAGTGGGAAGATGGCTACACCTTC
15	TRBV11-2	NA	NA	TRBJ1-1	CASSLDPGGNTEAFF	TGTGCCAGCAGCTTAGATCCCGGAGGGAACACTGAAGCTTTCTTT
14	TRBV5-6	NA	NA	TRBJ1-6	CASSLEQGSSPLHF	TGTGCCAGCAGCTTGGAACAGGGCAGTTCGCCCCTCCACTTT
14	TRBV27	NA	NA	TRBJ1-5	CASSLRFGNQPQHF	TGTGCCAGCAGTTTAAGGTTTGGCAATCAGCCCCAGCATTTT
16	TRBV2	NA	TRBD1	TRBJ1-5	CASSEQGADSNQPQHF	TGTGCCAGCAGTGAACAGGGGGCCGATAGCAATCAGCCCCAGCATTTT
13	TRBV11-3	NA	NA	TRBJ1-1	CASSLGTSTEAFF	TGTGCCAGCAGCTTAGGGACTTCCACTGAAGCTTTCTTT
15	TRBV6-1	NA	TRBD1	TRBJ2-7	CASSHGGQGAREQYF	TGTGCCAGCAGCCACGGGGGACAGGGTGCTCGGGAGCAGTACTTC